This TCR beta chain was sequenced for a study of blood T cell repertoires in COVID-19. The V gene end was trimmed by 4 bases and the J gene end by 4 bases; junction bases not matched to a gene: 3. Germline lookup yields CDR1 SGHAT and CDR2 FQNNGV. The CDR3 is made up of 14 amino acids. The protocol was immunoSEQ multiplex PCR, while the TCRdb copy is restricted to in-frame clones and leaves out a portion. The table records under 350,000 clones, roughly 89% of them present only once. The sequencing sample was made of PBMCs or T cells enriched from blood (not recorded which). The receptor's source is a woman between 40 and 50 years old who had recovered from COVID-19. V gene TRBV11-2 combines with J gene TRBJ1-3; 8 bases fit TRBD1. The CDR3 protein is CASSSRTGGNTIYF. DNA for the CDR3: TGTGCCAGCAGCTCTCGGACAGGGGGAAACACCATATATTTT.